This is a list of T cell receptor beta chains from one sample in a study of spatial heterogeneity in lung cancer. MiXCR was run by TCRdb on the 5' RACE reads, yielding one entry per CDR3 protein. The sample shows some 40,000 distinct CDR3 sequences, 3.1% of them seen only once. The source material was normal lung tissue next to the tumor, sampled at surgery. The receptors stem from a male donor with early-stage non-small cell lung cancer. The conserved cysteine and the conserved F or W are not part of the CDR3 here. Each record gives: CDR3 protein, J gene, V gene.

CDR3aa: ASRKDVQETQY
j_gene: TRBJ2-5
v_gene: TRBV2

CDR3aa: ASSGYRTDGANVLT
j_gene: TRBJ2-6
v_gene: TRBV9

CDR3aa: ASSRTLNTEAF
j_gene: TRBJ1-1
v_gene: TRBV14

CDR3aa: SARDPSGGGGTDTQY
j_gene: TRBJ2-3
v_gene: TRBV20-1

CDR3aa: SASVREGGELF
j_gene: TRBJ2-2
v_gene: TRBV20-1

CDR3aa: SARDSLGGYEQY
j_gene: TRBJ2-7
v_gene: TRBV29-1

CDR3aa: ASSPIQGVDTQY
j_gene: TRBJ2-3
v_gene: TRBV18

CDR3aa: ASSLYRNSPLH
j_gene: TRBJ1-6
v_gene: TRBV14

CDR3aa: ASRGDFFNYGYT
j_gene: TRBJ1-2
v_gene: TRBV5-1

CDR3aa: ASSGQASYEQY
j_gene: TRBJ2-7
v_gene: TRBV6-2/TRBV6-3

CDR3aa: SARDRGKETQY
j_gene: TRBJ2-5
v_gene: TRBV20-1

CDR3aa: ASSSTGAGYGYT
j_gene: TRBJ1-2
v_gene: TRBV7-9

CDR3aa: ASSQGMGLAGEDTQY
j_gene: TRBJ2-3
v_gene: TRBV3-1

CDR3aa: ASSQYSGQGANEQF
j_gene: TRBJ2-1
v_gene: TRBV11-3

CDR3aa: ASSHQGQGTDTQY
j_gene: TRBJ2-3
v_gene: TRBV6-6

CDR3aa: ASSLEMSAGDTQY
j_gene: TRBJ2-3
v_gene: TRBV5-1

CDR3aa: ASSPYPEREETQY
j_gene: TRBJ2-5
v_gene: TRBV7-9

CDR3aa: ASSTAAGENEQF
j_gene: TRBJ2-1
v_gene: TRBV18

CDR3aa: ASSFAQGYTGELF
j_gene: TRBJ2-2
v_gene: TRBV12-3/TRBV12-4

CDR3aa: SAAGEGNEQF
j_gene: TRBJ2-1
v_gene: TRBV20-1

CDR3aa: ASSDRTKTPGEQY
j_gene: TRBJ2-7
v_gene: TRBV7-9

CDR3aa: SAATGIGAYGYT
j_gene: TRBJ1-2
v_gene: TRBV20-1

CDR3aa: ASSSRQGSAF
j_gene: TRBJ1-1
v_gene: TRBV3-1

CDR3aa: ASSGTFTEAF
j_gene: TRBJ1-1
v_gene: TRBV6-2/TRBV6-3

CDR3aa: SATGTPRASSPLRDTQY
j_gene: TRBJ2-3
v_gene: TRBV20-1

CDR3aa: SASRGGTYEQY
j_gene: TRBJ2-7
v_gene: TRBV20-1